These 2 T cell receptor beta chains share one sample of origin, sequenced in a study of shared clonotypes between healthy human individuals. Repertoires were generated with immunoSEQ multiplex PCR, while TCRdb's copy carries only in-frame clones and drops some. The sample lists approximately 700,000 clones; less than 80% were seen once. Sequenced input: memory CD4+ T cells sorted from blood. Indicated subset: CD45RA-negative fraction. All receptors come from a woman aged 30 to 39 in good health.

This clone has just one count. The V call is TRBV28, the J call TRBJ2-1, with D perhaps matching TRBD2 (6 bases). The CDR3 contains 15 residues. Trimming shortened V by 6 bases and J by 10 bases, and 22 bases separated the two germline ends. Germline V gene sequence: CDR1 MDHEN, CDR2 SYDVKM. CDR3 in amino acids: CASRPTQLAGIEQFF. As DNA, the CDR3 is TGTGCCAGCAGGCCGACGCAACTAGCCGGAATAGAGCAGTTCTTC.

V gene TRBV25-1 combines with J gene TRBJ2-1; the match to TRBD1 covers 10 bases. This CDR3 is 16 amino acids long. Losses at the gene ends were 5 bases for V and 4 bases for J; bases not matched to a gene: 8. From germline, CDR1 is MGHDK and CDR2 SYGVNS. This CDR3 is CASSTNRDRGYNEQFF. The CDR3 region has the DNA TGTGCCAGCAGTACAAACCGGGACAGGGGATACAATGAGCAGTTCTTC.